This is a list of T cell receptor beta chains from one sample in a study of blood T cell repertoires in COVID-19. Assay: immunoSEQ multiplex PCR; the TCRdb copy retains only in-frame clones and omits some. The sample lists about 250,000 clones; roughly 83% were seen once. The sequencing input was peripheral blood. These receptors came from a man older than 75 with acute or convalescent COVID-19. Each CDR3 is given with its conserved first and last residue. D genes are given only for firm matches. Rows may omit the clone size; those that give it use once, few, many or a size class.

-,TRBD1,TRBV27,TRBJ1-5,14,TGTGCCAGCAGTTCACAGGGGGGCAATCAGCCCCAGCATTTT,CASSSQGGNQPQHF
-,-,TRBV2,TRBJ1-1,15,TGTGCCAGCAGTGTCCGGGTCGCAATGAACACTGAAGCTTTCTTT,CASSVRVAMNTEAFF
-,-,TRBV5-1,TRBJ2-3,14,TGCGCCAGCAGCTTGACGGACACCACAGATACGCAGTATTTT,CASSLTDTTDTQYF
-,-,TRBV28,TRBJ1-1,11,TGTGCCAGTGGGGGCCGCCGCGTGGCTTTCTTT,CASGGRRVAFF
-,-,TRBV28,TRBJ1-3,16,TGTGCCAGCAGCCTAGTAGCCTCAGTCTCTGGAAACACCATATATTTT,CASSLVASVSGNTIYF
once,TRBD2,TRBV7-2,TRBJ2-1,15,TGTGCCAGCAGCCCCCGGACTAGGCAAGGGGATGAGCAGTTCTTC,CASSPRTRQGDEQFF
-,TRBD2,TRBV29-1,TRBJ2-7,16,TGCAGCGTTAGGTCGGGGCGGGGGATACTTCCCTACGAGCAGTACTTC,CSVRSGRGILPYEQYF
once,-,TRBV24-1,TRBJ2-7,15,TGTGCCACCAGACCAGGGGACGGCCGCTCCTACGAGCAGTACTTC,CATRPGDGRSYEQYF
once,-,TRBV28,TRBJ1-5,16,TGTGCCAGCGCTATATCGGCCAGGGCGGGGGGACAGCCCCAGCATTTT,CASAISARAGGQPQHF
-,-,TRBV19,TRBJ2-4,16,TGTGCCAGTAGTATGGGGGGATTACTAGCCAAAAACATTCAGTACTTC,CASSMGGLLAKNIQYF
-,TRBD1,TRBV6-1,TRBJ2-2,16,TGTGCCAGCAGTGAAAGGGGACAGGGGGCGGCCGGGGAGCTGTTTTTT,CASSERGQGAAGELFF
-,TRBD1,TRBV18,TRBJ2-1,16,TGTGCCAGCTCACCACCAGAGAGGCAGGGGGCTTTCGTCAGGTTCTTC,CASSPPERQGAFVRFF
-,-,TRBV5-1,TRBJ2-7,14,TGCGCCAGCAGCTTGGGAGCAGGGAAATACGAGCAGTACTTC,CASSLGAGKYEQYF
once,-,TRBV9,TRBJ2-3,14,TGTGCCAGCAGCGTAGGAGGATTCACAGATACGCAGTATTTT,CASSVGGFTDTQYF
-,-,TRBV19,TRBJ1-5,13,TGTGCCAGTACAGGGTCAGGATCCAGGCCCCAGCATTTT,CASTGSGSRPQHF
-,TRBD2,TRBV15,TRBJ2-3,17,TGTGCCACCAGCGGGGTGTACGGGAGGGCCAGGACAGATACGCAGTATTTT,CATSGVYGRARTDTQYF
-,-,TRBV4-1,TRBJ1-4,16,TGCGCCAGCAGCCAAGATCGAGGTGGAGGGCGAGAAAAACTGTTTTTT,CASSQDRGGGREKLFF
few,TRBD1,TRBV6-6,TRBJ1-5,14,TGTGCCAGCAGGGGACAGGTAAATAATCAGCCCCAGCATTTT,CASRGQVNNQPQHF
-,-,TRBV3-1/TRBV3-2,TRBJ1-2,16,TGTGCCAGCAGCCAAGTCTCAGGGGCCGGTAACTATGGCTACACCTTC,CASSQVSGAGNYGYTF
-,TRBD2,TRBV7-2,TRBJ2-2,15,TGTGCCAGCAGCCCTAGCGGGAGCGCCACCGGGGAGCTGTTTTTT,CASSPSGSATGELFF
-,TRBD1,TRBV2,TRBJ2-5,11,TGTGCCAGCGACAGGGGCGAGACCCAGTACTTC,CASDRGETQYF
-,-,TRBV21-1,TRBJ2-1,16,TGTGCCAGCAGCACAGTTCCGGGATCCCCCTACAATGAGCAGTTCTTC,CASSTVPGSPYNEQFF
-,-,TRBV14,TRBJ2-7,14,TGTGCCAGCAGCCAAGATTTAATTTCCTACGAGCAGTACTTC,CASSQDLISYEQYF
-,-,TRBV5-1,TRBJ2-2,16,TGCGCCAGCAGCTTGGATGTCGGCGGGGTCACCGGGGAGCTGTTTTTT,CASSLDVGGVTGELFF
-,-,TRBV28,TRBJ2-3,11,TGTGCCAGCAGTCTACTAGATACGCAGTATTTT,CASSLLDTQYF
-,-,TRBV3-1/TRBV3-2,TRBJ2-3,14,TGTGCCAGCAGCCAAGAGGCTCCTCCATATACGCAGTATTTT,CASSQEAPPYTQYF
-,TRBD1,TRBV20-1,TRBJ2-2,15,TGCAGTGCTAGTAAGGGGGCGCATAGCACCGGGGAGCTGTTTTTT,CSASKGAHSTGELFF
-,TRBD1,TRBV27,TRBJ1-4,16,TGTGCCAGCAGTCCAAAGAAGACAGGGCTAAGTGAAAAACTGTTTTTT,CASSPKKTGLSEKLFF
-,TRBD1,TRBV18,TRBJ1-5,16,TGTGCCAGCTCACCCAGGACAGGGTCACTCAATCAGCCCCAGCATTTT,CASSPRTGSLNQPQHF
-,-,TRBV7-3,TRBJ2-7,13,TGTGCCAGCAGCTTAAATCCGAACCTAGAGCAGTACTTC,CASSLNPNLEQYF
-,-,TRBV12-3/TRBV12-4,TRBJ2-7,12,TGTGCCAGCAGTTTATCCAGGGGCGAGCAGTACTTC,CASSLSRGEQYF
-,TRBD1,TRBV19,TRBJ2-6,16,TGTGCCAGTAGTCGGACAGGGGGCTTTGGGGCCAACGTCCTGACTTTC,CASSRTGGFGANVLTF
-,-,TRBV5-1,TRBJ1-4,14,TGCGCCAGCAGCTTGGGAGGGACTAATGAAAAACTGTTTTTT,CASSLGGTNEKLFF
-,-,TRBV5-1,TRBJ1-4,14,TGCGCCAGCAGCCCCGGGACACCTAATGAAAAACTGTTTTTT,CASSPGTPNEKLFF
-,TRBD1,TRBV28,TRBJ1-6,14,TGTGCCAGCAGCTGGGACAGGCGGAATTCACCCCTCCACTTT,CASSWDRRNSPLHF
-,-,TRBV25-1,TRBJ2-5,16,TGTGCCAGCAGTGAACTCGAGAACAGGGTCTCGGAGACCCAGTACTTC,CASSELENRVSETQYF
-,-,TRBV7-9,TRBJ1-4,14,TGTGCCAGCTCCCTAGGTCCGGGAAATGAAAAACTGTTTTTT,CASSLGPGNEKLFF
-,-,TRBV2,TRBJ1-2,14,TGTGCCAGCAGTGAACTGGCAGGGTTCTATGGCTACACCTTC,CASSELAGFYGYTF
-,-,TRBV28,TRBJ1-6,17,TGTGCCAGCAGCGCTAGCCTCGGACAGTCTTTTTATTCACCCCTCCACTTT,CASSASLGQSFYSPLHF
-,TRBD2,TRBV27,TRBJ2-1,17,TGTGCCAGCTGTCTCCGGACTAGCGGGGTCATAAGGAATGAGCAGTTCTTC,CASCLRTSGVIRNEQFF
-,-,TRBV2,TRBJ2-1,10,TGTGCCAGCAGTGGGGCAGAGCAGTTCTTC,CASSGAEQFF
-,-,TRBV19,TRBJ2-1,14,TGTGCCAGTAATCTCAGGGGGGCGGACAATGAGCAGTTCTTC,CASNLRGADNEQFF
-,TRBD2,TRBV5-1,TRBJ2-5,16,TGCGCCAGCAGCTTGGGTAGCGGGACCATCCAAGAGACCCAGTACTTC,CASSLGSGTIQETQYF
-,-,TRBV27,TRBJ1-3,15,TGTGCCAGCAGTCCCCCCGGGGTTCTTGGAAACACCATATATTTT,CASSPPGVLGNTIYF
-,TRBD1,TRBV12-5,TRBJ1-5,15,TGTGCTAGTGGTTTGGGGACAGGGGTGTATCAGCCCCAGCATTTT,CASGLGTGVYQPQHF
-,-,TRBV24-1,TRBJ2-5,16,TGTGCCACCAGTGATCCCCCTCCAACCGGGAGAGAGACCCAGTACTTC,CATSDPPPTGRETQYF
-,-,TRBV7-2,TRBJ1-2,14,TGTGCCAGCCAAAACAGGGCTTTAAACTATGGCTACACCTTC,CASQNRALNYGYTF
-,-,TRBV21-1,TRBJ2-1,15,TGTGCCAGCAGCGAGGGACTCCGGCCCAACAATGAGCAGTTCTTC,CASSEGLRPNNEQFF
-,-,TRBV5-5,TRBJ2-3,14,TGTGCCAGCAGGATGAAGGGGGGGCCAGATACGCAGTATTTT,CASRMKGGPDTQYF
-,TRBD1,TRBV5-1,TRBJ2-3,16,TGCGCCAGCAGAACTCGGGACAGGGGAAGACTAGATACGCAGTATTTT,CASRTRDRGRLDTQYF
few,-,TRBV20-1,TRBJ2-2,12,TGCAGTGCTAGTCTCTCCACCGGGGAGCTGTTTTTT,CSASLSTGELFF
-,-,TRBV5-1,TRBJ1-4,15,TGCGCCAGCAGCTTAGCGGGGCAGGCTAATGAAAAACTGTTTTTT,CASSLAGQANEKLFF
-,TRBD1,TRBV5-6,TRBJ1-3,16,TGTGCCAGCAGCTTGATAACACAGGGGGCTGGAAACACCATATATTTT,CASSLITQGAGNTIYF
-,TRBD2,TRBV18,TRBJ2-2,15,TGTGCCAGCTCACCATTTTCTAGCGGGACCGGGGAGCTGTTTTTT,CASSPFSSGTGELFF
-,TRBD1,TRBV5-5,TRBJ2-7,15,TGTGCCAGCAGCTTGGAGGGACAGGTGACCTACGAGCAGTACTTC,CASSLEGQVTYEQYF
-,TRBD1,TRBV18,TRBJ1-6,16,TGTGCCAGCTCACCAACAACGGGACAGGGGAATTCACCCCTCCACTTT,CASSPTTGQGNSPLHF
-,TRBD2,TRBV5-1,TRBJ2-1,17,TGCGCCAGCAGCTGGAGACTAGCGGGGGGGCCAGGCAATGAGCAGTTCTTC,CASSWRLAGGPGNEQFF
-,-,TRBV6-1,TRBJ1-2,10,TGTGCCAGCAGTGAAGGGCCAGGCCGCTTC,CASSEGPGRF
-,-,TRBV24-1,TRBJ2-5,15,TGTGCCACCGCCCGGGGAAGGTCGTACAAAGAGACCCAGTACTTC,CATARGRSYKETQYF